This TCR beta chain was observed in a study of OX40 agonist ivuxolimab in advanced cancers. For context, the study as a whole: The costimulatory receptor OX40 (CD134) was targeted by ivuxolimab, a fully human IgG2 agonistic monoclonal antibody. Intravenous ivuxolimab was administered to patients every 2 weeks at six dose levels: 0.01, 0.1, 0.3, 1.5, 3 and 10 mg/kg. Of the approximately 54 dose-escalation patients, hepatocellular carcinoma was present in some 19, melanoma in about 15, renal cell carcinoma in 9 and head and neck cancer in 9. A male proportion of roughly 80% and a mean age of about 60 years, ranging from 23 to 79, were recorded for the dose-escalation cohort. Patients were allowed to have had prior anti-PD-1, anti-PD-L1 or anti-CTLA-4 therapy, and around 41% of the dose-escalation patients had previously received checkpoint inhibitors. Partial responses occurred in three dose-escalation patients: two with cutaneous melanoma and one with hepatocellular carcinoma. Peripheral TCRbeta sequencing was intended to test whether TCR sequence diversity was altered and clonal T-cell expansion was caused by ivuxolimab. The paper covers the monotherapy dose-escalation part of the phase I ivuxolimab trial, which included N ≈ 50 patients.

Overall study outcomes, separate from this receptor: On average, CD8+ T cells showed more expanded clones than CD4+ T cells after ivuxolimab. Low levels of normalized T-cell clonal expansion were also seen in some patients who did not respond. At doses from 0.1 to 3.0 mg/kg, clonal expansion was seen in both CD4+ and CD8+ blood T cells between baseline and week 6. In the 0.1-3.0 mg/kg groups, partial responders had among the lowest normalized peripheral clonal expansion, particularly in CD8+ T cells. The antigen specificity of the clonally expanded peripheral T cells was not determined.

Genomic DNA was isolated from the sorted cells so that the TCRbeta CDR3 region could be sequenced. The immunoSEQ Assay was used for sequencing of TCRbeta CDR3 regions. In TCRdb, the immuneACCESS table is reduced to in-frame sequences with V and J assigned. These tables do not hold every clone; where another copy was compared, an unresolved V gene accounts for under half, and the others remain unexplained. The sample data list about 78,000 clones, and 92% of these were observed just once. The ten largest clonotypes hold under 3.5% of the sample. Remarks on this clone: The clone's antigen remains unknown. No qualities accompany the bases; no much larger clone lies one base away.

Patients with a history of autoimmune disease or receiving systemic immunosuppression were excluded from the trial. In every dose cohort, peripheral blood was drawn for TCR sequencing at baseline, cycle 4 day 1, and cycle 7 day 1. Samples came from an open-label, multicenter, first-in-human phase I dose-escalation trial of ivuxolimab. The trial enrolled adults with locally advanced or metastatic head and neck squamous cell, hepatocellular, melanoma or renal cell carcinoma. CD4+ and CD8+ T cells were sorted separately from peripheral blood before TCR sequencing. Based on the germline V gene (reference sequence), the CDR1 and CDR2 sequences are SGHNT and YYREEE. V trim: 4 bases; J trim: 6 bases; unmatched bases: 5. The CDR3 runs 15 residues from the cysteine to the phenylalanine. Only the CDR3 portion is preserved as DNA: 45 bases, with reading frame beginning at the first base.

The receptor's source is an adult with an advanced solid tumor such as melanoma, head and neck, liver or kidney cancer. The chain is assembled from TRBV5-4 and TRBJ2-7, and TRBD2 aligns with 15 junction nucleotides. The sample consisted of CD4+ or CD8+ T cells sorted from blood, taken in a trial of the OX40 agonist ivuxolimab. The nucleotide sequence is given as TGTGCCAGCAGCAAGGGACTAGCGGGAGGACTCGAGCAGTACTTC. It is translated as CASSKGLAGGLEQYF.